This T cell receptor beta chain was observed in a study of shared clonotypes between healthy human individuals. For the study at large: Donors had three CD4 naive, three CD4 memory, two CD8 naive and one CD8 memory plate apiece.

Assay: immunoSEQ multiplex PCR; the TCRdb copy retains only in-frame clones and omits some. The table lists around 1.5 million clones, approximately 98% of them singletons. The CDR3 loop spans 16 amino acids. In germline, CDR1 is SGHVS, CDR2 FNYEAQ. V dropped 3 bases and J dropped 15 bases, with 27 bases sitting between them. Notes on this clone: Its antigen remains unidentified.

Study results and limitations: Across subsets, estimated richness was generally greater for naive than for memory populations. Sampling covered blood only; tissue repertoires likely differ.

J is TRBJ2-1 and V is TRBV7-6, with D perhaps being TRBD1 or TRBD2 (5 bases each). Source material: naive CD4+ T cells sorted from blood. The sample's subset: CD45RA+ positively selected. The receptor comes from a man aged 25 to 40 in good health. CDR3 nucleotide sequence: TGTGCCAGCAGCTTCATTAGAGGAAACCGGGACGATCCCCTGTTCTTC. The encoded protein is CASSFIRGNRDDPLFF.